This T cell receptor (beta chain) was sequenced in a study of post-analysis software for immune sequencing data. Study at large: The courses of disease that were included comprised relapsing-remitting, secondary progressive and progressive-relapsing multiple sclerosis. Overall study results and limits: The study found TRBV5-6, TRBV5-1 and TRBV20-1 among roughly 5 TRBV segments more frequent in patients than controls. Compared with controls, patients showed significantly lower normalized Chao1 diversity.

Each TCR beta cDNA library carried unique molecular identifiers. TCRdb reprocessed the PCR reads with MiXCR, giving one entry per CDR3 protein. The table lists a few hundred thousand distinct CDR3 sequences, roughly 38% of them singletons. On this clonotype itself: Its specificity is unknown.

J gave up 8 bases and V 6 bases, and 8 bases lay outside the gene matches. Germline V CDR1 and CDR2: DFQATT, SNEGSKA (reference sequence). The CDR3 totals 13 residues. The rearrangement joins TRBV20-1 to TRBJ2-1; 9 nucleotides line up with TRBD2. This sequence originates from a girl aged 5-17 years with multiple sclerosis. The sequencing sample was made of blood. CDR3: CSAYKASGDEQFF. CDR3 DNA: TGCAGTGCCTATAAGGCTAGCGGGGATGAGCAGTTCTTC.